This T cell receptor (beta chain) derives from a study of tumor-infiltrating lymphocytes in primary liver carcinoma. This CDR3 has 13 amino acids. Germline assignment: CDR1 MDHEN and CDR2 SYDVKM. Trimming took 1 base from V and 1 from J, leaving 5 bases between them. From approximately 450 ng total RNA, TCR beta cDNA was generated with a primer in the constant region. Libraries for TCR beta were built through three nested multiplex PCR rounds, which together made up a slightly modified ARM-PCR procedure. The study ran its first two PCR rounds for roughly 9 cycles each, using TRBV1-TRBV30 forward primers and a C-beta reverse primer. A single record per CDR3 protein comes from TCRdb applying MiXCR to the multiplex PCR reads. The data contain 310,000 or so distinct CDR3 sequences, 65% of them singletons. RNA was extracted from whole blood without cell sorting, alongside germline DNA.

The sequence came from a man aged 35-49 years with primary liver carcinoma and hepatitis B virus infection. The gene calls are TRBV28 and TRBJ2-7; D is undetermined. Sequencing was performed on peripheral blood. The CDR3 sequence is CASSLSPSYEQYF. The CDR3 nucleotides are TGTGCCAGCAGTTTATCACCATCCTACGAGCAGTACTTC. The full variable domain, in which reference TRBV28 and TRBJ2-7 provide the parts outside the CDR3, is DVKVTQSSRYLVKRTGEKVFLECVQDMDHENMFWYRQDPGLGLRLIYFSYDVKMKEKGDIPEGYSVSREKKERFSLILESASTNQTSMYLCASSLSPSYEQYFGPGTRLTVT.